Each of the 19 T cell receptor beta chains below was sequenced from the same sample in a study of regulatory T cells in long-lasting Graves disease. The time point: newly diagnosed GD, antithyroid drugs for less than 3 months. RNA from PBMCs was the source of the TCR library. The authors built TCR beta libraries using iRepertoire HTBI primers and Arm-PCR of CDR3 regions. MiXCR, run by TCRdb on the multiplex PCR reads, gives a single entry per CDR3 protein. The sample contains about 440,000 distinct CDR3 sequences, 15% of which appear only once. The data also belong to a second study, concerning T cells in Graves' hyperthyroidism and ophthalmopathy.

Sequenced here: peripheral blood mononuclear cells (PBMCs), sampled at new diagnosis, from a patient treated with antithyroid drugs. These receptors were collected from a woman aged 25 to 39 with Graves disease.

The chain carries TRBV7-9 and TRBJ2-7; 12 bases align to TRBD1. Germline CDR1 SEHNR, CDR2 FQNEAQ (reference sequence). CDR3 length: 14 residues. Losses at the gene ends were 2 bases for V and 8 bases for J; bases not matched to a gene: 4. CDR3: CASSLPGQGAKQYF. The CDR3 region has the DNA TGTGCCAGCAGCTTACCGGGACAGGGGGCTAAGCAGTACTTC. The full variable domain, in which reference TRBV7-9 and TRBJ2-7 provide the parts outside the CDR3, is DTGVSQNPRHKITKRGQNVTFRCDPISEHNRLYWYRQTLGQGPEFLTYFQNEAQLEKSRLLSDRFSAERPKGSFSTLEIQRTEQGDSAMYLCASSLPGQGAKQYFGPGTRLTVT.

At least ten counts were recorded for this clonotype. The chain has TRBV5-1 and TRBJ2-1; D call uncertain. Germline CDR1 SGHRS, CDR2 YFSETQ. The CDR3 covers 12 residues. V lost 0 bases to trimming and J lost 10 bases, with 8 bases between them. The CDR3 loop is CASSLAPWEQFF. The CDR3 DNA reads TGCGCCAGCAGCTTGGCCCCCTGGGAGCAGTTCTTC.

This clonotype was found a few times. The chain joins TRBV19 to TRBJ2-7; TRBD1 agrees at 8 bases. Germline V gene data show CDR1 as LNHDA and CDR2 as SQIVND (reference sequence). Germline trimming cut 3 bases from V and 8 bases from J; bases unmatched to any gene: 15. The CDR3 is made up of 16 amino acids. The CDR3 is CASSIPLRQGIRKQYF. The CDR3 DNA reads TGTGCCAGTAGTATTCCCCTTCGACAGGGGATAAGAAAGCAGTACTTC.

The chain links TRBV20-1 to TRBJ2-2, with a tentative D call TRBD1 (7 bases). The CDR3 length is 13 residues. The V gene lost 2 bases and the J gene lost 7 bases, with 11 bases spanning the gap. Germline assignment: CDR1 DFQATT and CDR2 SNEGSKA (reference sequence). The CDR3 protein is CSARQGGGGELFF. The CDR3 nucleotides are TGCAGTGCTAGACAGGGGGGTGGCGGGGAGCTGTTTTTT.

This clonotype was found many times. The chain couples TRBV9 to TRBJ2-7, with no clear D. Germline values: CDR1 SGDLS, CDR2 YYNGEE. The CDR3 consists of 14 residues. Trimming pared 0 bases from V and 4 bases from J, leaving 11 bases between. The CDR3 nucleotides are TGTGCCAGCAGCGTAGATTACAACAGTTACGAGCAGTACTTC. Translated: CASSVDYNSYEQYF.

This clonotype was picked up a small number of times. The chain is built from TRBV30 and TRBJ1-1; tentative D call: TRBD1 (6 bases). Germline V gene data show CDR1 as GTSNPN and CDR2 as SVGIG (reference sequence). CDR3 size: 13 residues. Trimming cost V 1 base and J 5 bases, with 11 bases left between them. The CDR3 DNA follows: TGTGCCTGGAGTGGGGGGGCGGGTACTGAAGCTTTCTTT. Translating it yields CAWSGGAGTEAFF.

This clonotype showed up many times. This chain links TRBV3-1 with TRBJ1-2, with unresolved D. V lost 8 bases to trimming and J lost 5 bases, with 18 bases between them. CDR1 is LGHDT and CDR2 is YNNKEL in the germline V gene (reference sequence). The CDR3 spans 14 residues. This CDR3 reads CASGRMWRQYGYTF. The CDR3 nucleotides are TGTGCCAGCGGCCGAATGTGGCGGCAGTATGGCTACACCTTC.

Worth noting for this clonotype: The junction does not match germline at one end; this may be a read error. V and J are TRBV28 and TRBJ1-5; D unclear. From germline, CDR1 is MDHEN and CDR2 SYDVKM. This CDR3 comprises 15 residues. The CDR3 spells CAGSFSLLSNQPQHF. CDR3 nucleotide sequence: TGTGCCGGCAGTTTTTCTCTCCTAAGCAATCAGCCCCAGCATTTT.

This clonotype showed up many times. V gene TRBV6-2 or TRBV6-3 combines with J gene TRBJ2-3, with D possibly matching TRBD2 (5 bases). Germline V gene lookup returns CDR1 MNHEY and CDR2 SVGEGT. CDR3 length equals 15 residues. V shed 4 bases and J shed 1 base, with 12 bases lying between them. This chain's CDR3 is CASSLGDPRTDTQYF. DNA for the CDR3: TGTGCCAGCAGTTTGGGAGATCCCCGCACAGATACGCAGTATTTT.

Comments on this clonotype: One base away lies a much larger clone, so this may be a sequencing read error. The V and J genes are TRBV20-1 and TRBJ2-1; 10 nucleotides agree with TRBD1. The CDR3 spans 13 residues. The germline gives CDR1 DFQATT, CDR2 SNEGSKA (reference sequence). In DNA, the CDR3 is TGCAGTGCTATTGGACAGGGGGGCAATGGGCAGTTCTTC. Protein sequence: CSAIGQGGNGQFF.

This clonotype was counted ten times or more. The CDR3 sequence is CASSLDSRNTGELFF. As DNA, the CDR3 is TGTGCCAGCAGCTTAGATTCCAGGAACACCGGGGAGCTGTTTTTT. The V and J genes are TRBV11-2 and TRBJ2-2, with D uncertain. Trimming took 0 bases from V and 1 from J, leaving 6 bases between them. Per germline, CDR1 SGHAT and CDR2 FQNNGV. This CDR3 spans 15 amino acids.

This chain uses TRBV28 with TRBJ2-2; possibly TRBD2 for D (5 bases). The V gene's germline CDR1 is MDHEN and CDR2 SYDVKM. V was shortened by 6 bases and J by 6 bases, with 14 bases between the two germline ends. This CDR3 is 14 amino acids long. This chain's CDR3 is CASSQMPRAGELFF. The CDR3 region has the DNA TGTGCCAGCAGCCAGATGCCGAGGGCCGGGGAGCTGTTTTTT.

This clonotype was seen more than once but under ten times. The chain combines TRBV2 with TRBJ2-7; D perhaps matches TRBD2 (5 bases). The CDR3 length is 14 residues. Germline V gene sequence: CDR1 SNHLY, CDR2 FYNNEI. Trimming cost V 6 bases and J 0 bases, with 12 bases left between them. This chain's CDR3 is CASRRTGSSYEQYF. The CDR3 DNA reads as TGTGCCAGCAGAAGAACGGGGAGCTCCTACGAGCAGTACTTC.

This clonotype was counted ten times or more. The chain couples TRBV24-1 to TRBJ2-7; the D gene could be TRBD1 or TRBD2 (5 bases each). From germline, CDR1 is KGHDR and CDR2 SFDVKD. V was trimmed by 5 bases and J by 0 bases, leaving 13 bases between them. The CDR3 is made up of 15 amino acids. This CDR3 reads CATSASGTVSYEQYF. As DNA, the CDR3 is TGTGCCACCAGTGCCTCCGGGACGGTCTCCTACGAGCAGTACTTC.

As regards this clonotype: Just one base apart from a much larger clone, this may be a read error. The chain combines TRBV28 with TRBJ1-4; TRBD1 might be the D (5 bases). Germline CDR1 is MDHEN and CDR2 is SYDVKM. The CDR3 runs to 11 residues. CDR3 loop: CASGGREKLVF. CDR3 coding DNA: TGTGCCAGCGGGGGTAGGGAAAAACTGGTTTTT. The full variable domain, its missing parts supplied by reference TRBV28 and TRBJ1-4, is DVKVTQSSRYLVKRTGEKVFLECVQDMDHENMFWYRQDPGLGLRLIYFSYDVKMKEKGDIPEGYSVSREKKERFSLILESASTNQTSMYLCASGGREKLVFGSGTQLSVL.

In its sample, this clonotype was seen a few times. This chain connects TRBV19 to TRBJ2-3, with 15 bases identical to TRBD2. CDR1 and CDR2 (germline): LNHDA, SQIVND (reference sequence). CDR3 length: 19 residues. Trimming at V came to 6 bases and at J to 3 bases, leaving 13 bases not matched to a gene. The CDR3 nucleotides read TGTGCCAGTAGGCCGGGACGTCCGGGACTAGCGGGAGGAACAGATACGCAGTATTTT. Residues: CASRPGRPGLAGGTDTQYF. Filled out from reference TRBV19 and TRBJ2-3, the complete variable domain reads DGGITQSPKYLFRKEGQNVTLSCEQNLNHDAMYWYRQDPGQGLRLIYYSQIVNDFQKGDIAEGYSVSREKKESFPLTVTSAQKNPTAFYLCASRPGRPGLAGGTDTQYFGPGTRLTVL.

This clonotype has at least ten counts. The V and J genes are TRBV7-2 and TRBJ2-3, with D possibly matching TRBD1 (6 bases). CDR1 and CDR2 from the germline V gene are SGHTA and FQGNSA. V lost 3 bases, J lost 1 base, and 8 bases lay in between. The CDR3 is made up of 14 amino acids. CDR3 DNA sequence: TGTGCCAGCAGCTTCAAGGGGGGCACAGATACGCAGTATTTT. This sequence encodes CASSFKGGTDTQYF.

This clonotype was observed many times. This chain connects TRBV5-5 to TRBJ1-1; D remains ambiguous. Between the trimmed V and J ends, which lost 4 bases and 2 bases, there was a span of 9 bases. The CDR3 runs to 13 residues. Germline V gene sequence: CDR1 SGHKS, CDR2 YYEKEE (reference sequence). The CDR3 coding sequence is TGTGCCAGCAGCCTCGACATTAACACTGAAGCTTTCTTT. Amino acid sequence: CASSLDINTEAFF.

This clonotype was counted only a few times. The chain combines TRBV20-1 with TRBJ1-3; no reliable D call. V lost 6 bases and J 4 bases, leaving 7 bases between the germline ends. This CDR3 spans 11 amino acids. CDR1 is DFQATT, CDR2 SNEGSKA, per germline (reference sequence). For the CDR3, the DNA is TGCAGTGCCATGGGGGGAAACACCATATATTTT. This encodes CSAMGGNTIYF.